Below, one T cell receptor (beta chain) is given with its context. Its antigen is undetermined. The data stem from a study of T cells in localized non-small cell lung cancer. Whole-study results and caveats: Longer overall survival was seen with higher T cell density measured in blood.

The CDR3 totals 10 residues. Trimming took 5 bases from V and 3 from J, leaving 5 bases between them. Germline CDR1 DFQATT, CDR2 SNEGSKA (reference sequence). Produced via immunoSEQ multiplex PCR; TCRdb's table is partial and in-frame only. The table lists roughly 61,000 clones, 75% to 85% of them singletons. This sequence was found in a man between 40 and 69 years old with stage II lung adenocarcinoma. J is TRBJ2-7 and V is TRBV20-1, with no clear D. Source: PBMCs, taken before any cancer treatment. The chain's CDR3 is CSAGGYEQYF. The CDR3 region has the DNA TGCAGTGCTGGCGGCTACGAGCAGTACTTC.